What follows are 29 T cell receptor beta chains derived from one specimen sequenced in a study of PD-L1 blockade in urothelial cancer. Clones were sequenced by immunoSEQ multiplex PCR, and TCRdb holds only the in-frame ones, with some missing. The sample has about 79,000 clones, 85% seen once; the top ten hold roughly 7.3%. Time point meaning: pretreatment peripheral blood. Sequenced here: PBMCs, sampled around atezolizumab (anti-PD-L1) treatment. Every receptor here comes from a man between 40 and 49 years old with urothelial cancer.

This rearrangement joins TRBV6-5 to TRBJ1-1, with a tentative D call TRBD1 (5 bases). CDR3 length equals 15 residues. Germline lookup yields CDR1 MNHEY and CDR2 SVGAGI. V lost 7 bases and J 1 base, leaving 16 bases between the germline ends. CDR3 sequence (DNA): TGTGCCAGCACCACCTTGGGCGGGGGGAACACTGAAGCTTTCTTT. It codes for CASTTLGGGNTEAFF.

V and J are TRBV7-9 and TRBJ1-3; D gene ambiguous. CDR1 and CDR2 from the germline V gene are SEHNR and FQNEAQ (reference sequence). Trimming left V 3 bases short and J 4 bases short, with 19 bases between. This CDR3 region has 17 residues. This CDR3 reads CASSFLSFGERGNTIYF. CDR3 DNA sequence: TGTGCCAGCAGCTTCTTGAGTTTCGGAGAAAGGGGAAACACCATATATTTT.

This chain connects TRBV4-3 to TRBJ1-4, with 7 positions matching TRBD1. The CDR3 sequence is 17 residues long. The germline V gene has CDR1 LGHNA and CDR2 YSLEER. J was trimmed by 0 bases and V by 1 base; bases with no gene match: 5. In DNA form, the CDR3 reads TGCGCCAGCAGCCAAGGGACAGGAGTCGCAACTAATGAAAAACTGTTTTTT. Translating it yields CASSQGTGVATNEKLFF.

V and J are TRBV7-9 and TRBJ2-7; D is uncertain. V lost 6 bases and J lost 0, with 6 bases in between. Germline CDR1 SEHNR, CDR2 FQNEAQ (reference sequence). The CDR3 sequence is 12 residues long. The CDR3 is CASSLSSYEQYF. The DNA for the CDR3 is TGTGCCAGCAGTCTTAGCTCCTACGAGCAGTACTTC.

This chain uses TRBV29-1 with TRBJ2-5; D gene ambiguous. Trimming cost V 2 bases and J 5 bases, with 15 bases left between them. CDR1 and CDR2 from the germline V gene are SQVTM and ANQGSEA. The CDR3 covers 14 residues. The CDR3 is CSVELNSEPETQYF. Here the CDR3 DNA reads TGCAGCGTTGAACTTAACTCCGAACCGGAGACCCAGTACTTC.

This clone appeared a few times. The V call is TRBV30, the J call TRBJ2-7, with TRBD2 identical over 7 bases. The V gene end was trimmed by 4 bases and the J gene end by 6 bases; junction bases not matched to a gene: 9. Germline loops: CDR1 GTSNPN, CDR2 SVGIG (reference sequence). The CDR3 spans 13 residues. The CDR3 DNA follows: TGTGCCTGGAATGGACTAGGGTGGGGCGAGCAGTACTTC. It encodes CAWNGLGWGEQYF.

J is TRBJ2-5 and V is TRBV20-1; 7 bases are a match to TRBD1. CDR1 and CDR2 (germline): DFQATT, SNEGSKA (reference sequence). The CDR3 extends over 11 amino acids. CDR3 bases: TGCAGCGGACAGGTTCAAGAGACCCAGTACTTC. This gives the protein CSGQVQETQYF.

A single count supports this clone. This rearrangement joins TRBV6-4 to TRBJ2-3, with 11 bases that match TRBD2. Germline V CDR1 and CDR2: MRHNA, SNTAGT. V shed 3 bases, J shed 2 bases, and the junction held 1 base outside the gene matches. CDR3 size: 15 residues. The CDR3 loop is CASSEGLAATDTQYF. As DNA, the CDR3 is TGTGCCAGCAGTGAGGGACTAGCGGCCACAGATACGCAGTATTTT.

A single count supports this clone. V usage is TRBV5-4 and J usage is TRBJ1-4, with TRBD1 matching 9 bases. Trimming at V came to 4 bases and at J to 8 bases, leaving 6 bases not matched to a gene. Germline lookup yields CDR1 SGHNT and CDR2 YYREEE (reference sequence). The CDR3 has 14 residues. The chain's CDR3 is CASSRDRAEEKLFF. CDR3 bases: TGTGCCAGCAGCCGGGACAGGGCGGAAGAAAAACTGTTTTTT.

This chain uses TRBV9 with TRBJ1-1, with a weak D call TRBD1 (5 bases). With 3 bases removed from V and 5 bases from J, the gap between germline ends came to 14 bases. Germline lookup yields CDR1 SGDLS and CDR2 YYNGEE. The CDR3 loop spans 14 amino acids. The CDR3 nucleotides read TGTGCCAGCAGCGCGCAGGGTAGGAGTACTGAAGCTTTCTTT. Protein sequence: CASSAQGRSTEAFF.

V gene TRBV7-8 combines with J gene TRBJ1-2, with D possibly matching TRBD1 (6 bases). CDR1 and CDR2 (germline): SGHVS, FQNEAQ. Trimming left V 1 base short and J 1 base short, with 10 bases between. The CDR3 is 15 amino acids. CDR3 sequence: CASSLVAGDNYGYTF. CDR3 coding DNA: TGTGCCAGCAGCTTAGTGGCAGGGGATAACTATGGCTACACCTTC.

V is TRBV5-1 and J is TRBJ1-2; 7 positions agree with TRBD1. Germline V lookup: CDR1 SGHRS, CDR2 YFSETQ. This CDR3 contains 15 residues. The J segment lost 4 bases and the V segment lost 0 bases, leaving 6 bases of the junction unmatched. CDR3 amino acids: CASSLETGKGYGYTF. DNA for the CDR3: TGCGCCAGCAGCTTGGAGACAGGGAAGGGCTATGGCTACACCTTC.

The chain links TRBV4-1 to TRBJ2-5; D is possibly TRBD2 (5 bases). Looked up from germline, CDR1 is MGHRA and CDR2 is YSYEKL. This CDR3 has 16 residues. The ends were cut back, 1 base at V and 5 bases at J, with 17 bases in the middle. This CDR3 reads CASSQGFGGGEETQYF. Here the CDR3 DNA reads TGCGCCAGCAGCCAAGGATTCGGTGGTGGGGAGGAGACCCAGTACTTC.

This chain connects TRBV27 to TRBJ2-3, with D perhaps matching TRBD1 (5 bases). CDR3 length equals 16 residues. Trimming shortened V by 6 bases and J by 0 bases, and 16 bases separated the two germline ends. CDR1 is MNHEY and CDR2 is SMNVEV in the germline V gene (reference sequence). CDR3 amino acids: CASRGHISSSTDTQYF. CDR3 DNA: TGTGCCAGCAGGGGGCATATTTCCTCTAGCACAGATACGCAGTATTTT.

The chain combines TRBV27 with TRBJ2-5; 9 positions agree with TRBD1. Germline-derived CDR1 and CDR2 are MNHEY and SMNVEV (reference sequence). The junction had 20 bases not matched to a gene; V was cut back by 11 bases and J by 4 bases. The CDR3 sequence is 17 residues long. CDR3 sequence: CAHPSFAEGQGRETQYF. The CDR3 nucleotides are TGTGCCCACCCGAGCTTCGCAGAGGGACAGGGCAGAGAGACCCAGTACTTC.

The count of this clone is one. The chain joins TRBV6-6 to TRBJ1-2, with 8 bases lining up with TRBD1. Germline assignment: CDR1 MNHNY and CDR2 SVGAGI (reference sequence). This CDR3 comprises 15 residues. The V segment lost 6 bases and the J segment 6 bases; nucleotides outside the gene matches: 12. The CDR3 DNA sequence: TGTGCCAGCAGGTTCCGGGACAGGCGGGGAGATGGCTACACCTTC. This translates into CASRFRDRRGDGYTF.

This clone was observed once. The J gene is TRBJ2-3, the V gene TRBV28; TRBD1 matches 7 bases. The ends lost 6 bases at V and 14 bases at J; junction bases unmatched: 8. Germline V gene lookup returns CDR1 MDHEN and CDR2 SYDVKM. The CDR3 is 11 amino acids. CDR3 bases: TGTGCCAGCAGCCAAGGACAGGCGGGGTATTTT. Its protein is CASSQGQAGYF.

This clone was detected once. V gene TRBV29-1 combines with J gene TRBJ2-2; 9 positions match TRBD2. Germline assignment: CDR1 SQVTM and CDR2 ANQGSEA. This CDR3 contains 18 residues. The V segment lost 0 bases and the J segment 5 bases; nucleotides outside the gene matches: 13. The CDR3 nucleotides are TGCAGCGTTGAAGATCCGCCTAGCGGGACCACGAGGACCGGGGAGCTGTTTTTT. Protein product: CSVEDPPSGTTRTGELFF.

This rearrangement joins TRBV5-8 to TRBJ2-4, with TRBD1 identical over 8 bases. CDR1 is SGHTS, CDR2 YDEGEE, per germline. This CDR3 contains 16 residues. With V trimmed by 3 bases and J by 8 bases, 13 bases remained unmatched. CDR3 sequence (DNA): TGTGCCAGCAGCTCTCGTCTCAGGGGGCGCGGGGACATTCAGTACTTC. Translated: CASSSRLRGRGDIQYF.

This chain connects TRBV6-1 to TRBJ1-1, with TRBD1 matching 7 bases. The CDR3 runs 14 residues. V lost 4 bases to trimming and J lost 2 bases; unmatched junction nucleotides: 4. The V gene's germline CDR1 is MNHNS and CDR2 SASEGT. The chain's CDR3 is CASSGYRGNTEAFF. CDR3 in DNA: TGTGCCAGCAGTGGATACAGGGGTAACACTGAAGCTTTCTTT.

This chain uses TRBV2 with TRBJ2-5; a weak D match, TRBD1 (6 bases). V gave up 1 base and J gave up 4 bases, with 10 bases separating them. Germline V CDR1 and CDR2: SNHLY, FYNNEI. The CDR3 covers 14 residues. The CDR3 spells CASSEDGRGETQYF. The DNA of the CDR3 is TGTGCCAGCAGTGAAGATGGCAGGGGAGAGACCCAGTACTTC.

The chain combines TRBV7-9 with TRBJ2-3; no definite D call. The CDR3 is 18 residues long. Trimming removed 1 base at V and 0 bases at J, with 17 bases between. Per germline, CDR1 SEHNR and CDR2 FQNEAQ (reference sequence). CDR3 region: CASSLGTRPQSSTDTQYF. In DNA, the CDR3 is TGTGCCAGCAGCTTAGGCACTCGTCCTCAATCTAGCACAGATACGCAGTATTTT.

The chain joins TRBV4-1 to TRBJ1-2; 10 nucleotides line up with TRBD1. The CDR3 sequence is 18 residues long. The germline gives CDR1 MGHRA, CDR2 YSYEKL. Losses at the gene ends were 0 bases for V and 4 bases for J; bases not matched to a gene: 11. The CDR3 bases are TGCGCCAGCAGCCAAGAAGGTGGGGGACAGGGGCCTCCCTATGGCTACACCTTC. Protein product: CASSQEGGGQGPPYGYTF.

The gene calls are TRBV7-8 and TRBJ1-2; the D gene is possibly TRBD1 (6 bases). The CDR3 spans 14 residues. Trimming pared 1 base from V and 8 bases from J, leaving 14 bases between. The germline V gene encodes CDR1 SGHVS and CDR2 FQNEAQ. This chain's CDR3 is CASSLVQGLTGYTF. CDR3 coding DNA: TGTGCCAGCAGCTTAGTACAGGGTCTCACAGGCTACACCTTC.

This clone was seen just once. The rearrangement uses TRBV19 and TRBJ1-1, with TRBD1 matching 8 bases. Germline CDR1 is LNHDA and CDR2 is SQIVND (reference sequence). The CDR3 is made up of 15 amino acids. V dropped 3 bases and J dropped 7; count of bases not matched to a gene: 10. The CDR3 DNA follows: TGTGCCAGTAGTATCTTAGCAGGGGGCTATGGTGAAGCTTTCTTT. Protein sequence: CASSILAGGYGEAFF.

The V and J genes are TRBV6-4 and TRBJ1-1; D call uncertain. Germline lookup yields CDR1 MRHNA and CDR2 SNTAGT. Trimming took off 3 bases at V and 4 bases at J, with 9 bases between the two ends. The CDR3 consists of 13 residues. The CDR3 coding sequence is TGTGCCAGCAGTGAGAGTGTCGGCACTGAAGCTTTCTTT. Translation gives CASSESVGTEAFF.

The chain carries TRBV6-6 and TRBJ2-7; 11 bases map to TRBD2. The CDR3 totals 15 residues. The trim removed 4 bases at V and 4 bases at J, leaving 6 bases unmatched. Germline V CDR1 and CDR2: MNHNY, SVGAGI (reference sequence). The chain's CDR3 is CASSLGTSGSYEQYF. The CDR3 nucleotides are TGTGCCAGCAGTTTGGGGACTAGCGGAAGTTACGAGCAGTACTTC.

This clone has more than one count but fewer than ten. The gene calls are TRBV7-9 and TRBJ1-1, with TRBD1 identical over 7 bases. With V trimmed by 4 bases and J by 1 base, 6 bases remained unmatched. Germline V gives CDR1 SEHNR, CDR2 FQNEAQ (reference sequence). The CDR3 consists of 15 residues. Here the CDR3 reads CASSWTQGPNTEAFF. Here the CDR3 DNA reads TGTGCCAGCAGCTGGACACAGGGGCCGAACACTGAAGCTTTCTTT. Supplemented by reference TRBV7-9 and TRBJ1-1, the full variable domain reads DTGVSQNPRHKITKRGQNVTFRCDPISEHNRLYWYRQTLGQGPEFLTYFQNEAQLEKSRLLSDRFSAERPKGSFSTLEIQRTEQGDSAMYLCASSWTQGPNTEAFFGQGTRLTVV.

The chain employs TRBV2 and TRBJ2-1; D uncertain. Germline V gene sequence: CDR1 SNHLY, CDR2 FYNNEI. Between the trimmed V and J ends, which lost 4 bases and 3 bases, there was a span of 13 bases. The CDR3 is 15 amino acids. The CDR3: CASSGKRRNYNEQFF. As DNA, the CDR3 is TGTGCCAGCAGTGGTAAGAGGCGGAACTACAATGAGCAGTTCTTC.